Shown below are 7 T cell receptor beta chains from a single sample sequenced in a study of T cell responses to AZD1222 COVID-19 vaccine. The assay was immunoSEQ multiplex PCR, and TCRdb's table has in-frame clones only and misses some. This table holds 54,000 or so clones, roughly 80% found once. The input for sequencing was peripheral blood, taken 28 days after the second AZD1222 dose. The source is an adult who received the AZD1222 COVID-19 vaccine.

Turning to this clone: The junction shows a germline mismatch at one end, possibly a read error. This same CDR3 is encoded by further DNA sequences in the sample. The V gene is TRBV10-3, the J gene TRBJ2-3, with TRBD2 matching 9 bases. Germline assignment: CDR1 ENHRY and CDR2 SYGVKD. The CDR3 totals 15 residues. CDR3 loop: CAISERRGGEDTQYF. DNA for the CDR3: TGTGCTATCAGTGAGCGGCGGGGGGGAGAAGATACGCAGTATTTT.

This sequence joins TRBV6-2 or TRBV6-3 and TRBJ1-5; tentative D call: TRBD1 (5 bases). The CDR3 covers 16 residues. V dropped 5 bases and J dropped 2 bases, with 16 bases sitting between them. Germline CDR1 reads MNHEY; CDR2 reads SVGEGT. The CDR3 sequence: CASSQFVTGRNQPQHF. DNA of the CDR3: TGTGCCAGCAGTCAATTTGTTACAGGTCGCAATCAGCCCCAGCATTTT.

The V gene is TRBV18, the J gene TRBJ1-1; unclear D gene. Per the germline V gene, CDR1 is KGHSH and CDR2 is LQKENI. Trimming shortened V by 2 bases and J by 4 bases, and 11 bases separated the two germline ends. CDR3 length: 14 amino acids. CDR3 DNA sequence: TGTGCCAGCTCACCATCCGGGGTTGGCACTGAAGCTTTCTTT. Amino acid sequence: CASSPSGVGTEAFF.

The V gene is TRBV6-5, the J gene TRBJ1-2; 7 positions agree with TRBD1. The CDR3 is 14 amino acids. The germline gives CDR1 MNHEY, CDR2 SVGAGI. V shed 5 bases and J 8 bases; nucleotides not matched to a gene: 11. CDR3 coding DNA: TGTGCCAGCAGTCCCGACAGGGCGGCGCGCGGCTACACCTTC. Translated: CASSPDRAARGYTF.

This chain uses TRBV18 with TRBJ1-3; TRBD1 might be the D (5 bases). Trimming took 5 bases from V and 2 from J, leaving 13 bases between them. The germline V gene has CDR1 KGHSH and CDR2 LQKENI. This CDR3 spans 15 amino acids. The CDR3 loop reads CASSAWDRTGNTIYF. For the CDR3, the DNA is TGTGCCAGCTCAGCCTGGGACCGCACTGGAAACACCATATATTTT.

In DNA, the CDR3 is TGTGCCAGTAGTGACTCCGGGACTGCCTCAGAGACCCAGTACTTC. This translates into CASSDSGTASETQYF. The V call is TRBV19, the J call TRBJ2-5, with TRBD2 as a possible D gene (6 bases). Per the germline V gene, CDR1 is LNHDA and CDR2 is SQIVND (reference sequence). This CDR3 has 15 amino acids. Deletions cut 5 bases from V and 4 bases from J, with 17 bases between.

The CDR3 DNA reads TGTGCCAGCCTCGCCGGGGCTGGCAATCAGCCCCAGCATTTT. Its protein is CASLAGAGNQPQHF. The chain is built from TRBV28 and TRBJ1-5; D possibly corresponds to TRBD1 (5 bases). There are 14 residues in the CDR3. Trimming took 8 bases from V and 2 from J, leaving 13 bases between them. CDR1 MDHEN and CDR2 SYDVKM come from the germline V gene.